The sequence of this T cell receptor (beta chain) was determined in a study of shared clonotypes between healthy human individuals (dated by TCRdb to the early 2020s). About the study as a whole: The cohort comprised two women and a few men aged 18 to 49 years. Blood TCR repertoires of five healthy adults were deeply sequenced to estimate repertoire size and the extent of clonotype sharing between individuals. Libraries were prepared and TCR repertoires were sequenced by different laboratories using diverse techniques, in order to increase sequencing depth and limit assay-specific biases. For each donor, CD4 naive and CD4 memory were each given three plates, CD8 naive was given two plates, and CD8 memory was given one plate. Between about 0.8 and 9.5 billion PBMCs per donor were obtained by leukapheresis.

Paper-wide results and their limitations: Clonotypes shared by all four sorted-subset donors showed higher generation probabilities than non-shared clonotypes. When several donors were compared, the shared fraction of clonotypes was about 5% for naive CD4, around 4% for naive CD8, about 2.5% for memory CD4, and 0.4% for memory CD8. Sampling was restricted to blood, and TCR repertoires in tissue are likely to differ from TCR repertoires in blood. Larger estimated clonotype richness was generally found for naive subsets than for memory subsets. The small number of donors limited the genetic and exposure-history diversity represented. Pairwise subsampling led to the expectation that sequencing depth would affect the degree of clonotype sharing among donors. Even with the large sequencing depth, rarefaction of the sorted-subset datasets indicated that sequencing was incomplete.

Using the deep immunoSEQ assay, TCR CDR3 regions were amplified from genomic DNA by multiplex PCR. Extracted genomic DNA from each cell subset was spread evenly across all wells of several immunoSEQ 96-well plates, with each plate serving as a replicate. For sorted subsets, approximately 210 ng of genomic DNA, equivalent to 30,000 or so T cell genomes, went into each replicate PCR. Purified libraries were quantified with a Qubit 3.0 fluorometer, sized on a Bioanalyzer 2100, and re-quantified with the KAPA Library Quantification kit. Each immunoSEQ 96-well plate was sequenced on its own single-read 150-cycle Illumina NextSeq 550 flow cell. For the original study's pipeline: Because the immunoSEQ output held only junctional sequences and lacked quality scores, the filtering could not match the filtering applied to full-length reads. Sequences were annotated with PyIR, a Python wrapper for IgBLAST v1.9, using IMGT germline references to assign V/J genes and CDR3. Reads with weak V/J assignments (E-value above 1e-6), missing CDR3, stop codons, out-of-frame junctions, or ambiguous translated residues were removed. V3J clonotypes were defined as sequences sharing an identical inferred V gene, J gene, and CDR3 amino acid sequence. The percentage overlap between two repertoires was calculated by dividing the number of shared unique clonotypes by the size of the smaller repertoire. Three approaches were used to assess repertoire richness: RTK rarefaction, the Chao1 estimator, and Recon v2.1 estimates of unobserved clonotypes. Generation probabilities for all TCRbeta clonotypes obtained by the gDNA method from several donors were computed using OLGA. TCRdb carries this immuneACCESS record with in-frame sequences only. Its versions omit some clonotypes, under half of them owing to an unresolved V gene in the studies checked, with the rest unexplained. The DNA was the basis for D and trimming; V, J and clone size are from that table. The sample has 850,000 to 1,200,000 clones on record, about 75% of them singletons. The ten largest clones take up about 1.4% of the sample.

Deletion took 0 bases off V and 0 bases off J, with a span of 12 bases between the germline ends. As encoded in the germline V gene, CDR1 is SGHRS while CDR2 is YFSETQ. The CDR3 starts with the cysteine, ends with the phenylalanine, and has 17 residues. The read is trimmed to its CDR3 DNA, 51 bases read in frame from base 1. Healthy HIV-negative adults with no recently reported acute infections or vaccinations were included as donors. Every donor was a Caucasian adult residing in Nashville, Tennessee, USA. CD4+ T cells were enriched through magnetic negative selection, after which naive cells were positively selected on CD45RA and the remaining negative fraction served as the memory subset. Blood was obtained by leukapheresis, after which PBMCs were separated by Ficoll-Histopaque density gradient centrifugation and cryopreserved in liquid nitrogen vapor phase. Analytical flow cytometry was used to check the purity and quantity of each magnetically sorted T cell population. Each sorted fraction had its genomic DNA isolated and then quantified by UV absorbance on a Nanodrop 2000c.

Note on this clone: Which antigen it targets is not known. No qualities accompany the bases; no much larger clone lies one base away.

The sequence derives from a man aged 18 to 35 in good health. The rearranged chain carries TRBV5-1 and TRBJ2-2; the D gene is perhaps TRBD1 or TRBD2, each of them matching over 5 bases. Sequenced sample: memory CD4+ T cells sorted from blood. Explained via the paper, the cell subset or site label denotes: CD45RA-negative fraction. The DNA sequence is TGCGCCAGCAGCTTGGTAGGGGACCCAGCGAACACCGGGGAGCTGTTTTTT. The resulting protein is CASSLVGDPANTGELFF.